This T cell receptor beta chain comes out of a study of blood T cell repertoires in COVID-19 (TCRdb year 2020). For the study in its entirety: The collaborator samples originated in the United States, Italy and Spain and spanned the acute and convalescent phases of COVID-19. A de-identified subject ID, COVID-19 status, age in years and sex were almost always included in the sample metadata. Subjects who had been exposed to COVID-19, were actively infected with it, or had recovered from it provided the deeply sampled blood TCRbeta repertoires that made up the dataset. The samples were drawn from the first 160 participants of the ongoing ImmuneRACE study and from some 1,300 subjects provided by 6 global collaborators. Where available, HLA class I and class II types were taken from metadata supplied by the sample provider and were not determined by assay-based typing. The repertoires were released in a freely available public database meant as a resource for research on the immune response to SARS-CoV-2. The material from the prospective study consisted of cDNA or gDNA derived from T cells, B-cell-depleted T cells, or PBMCs. What the study reported, not specific to this receptor: The quantity of clinical and demographic metadata differed by source and by participant and was supplied without curation.

CDR1 and CDR2, per the germline V gene, are SGDLS and YYNGEE. Trimming takes 0 bases from V and 5 bases from J, and the germline ends sit 17 bases apart. Inclusive of the bounding cysteine and phenylalanine, the CDR3 is 16 residues long. The sequence is cut down to CDR3 DNA, 48 bases in frame from base 1. TCRbeta CDR3 regions were amplified from genomic DNA by means of the immunoSEQ Assay, a bias-controlled multiplex PCR. As for the authors' bioinformatics: The number of nucleated cells in each sample was estimated from the amplification of reference gene primers within the assay. To quantify the absolute abundance of each unique TCRbeta CDR3 rearrangement, sequence reads were collapsed and filtered. For each sample, productive Simpson clonality was calculated as the square root of Simpson's diversity index over productive rearrangements. The immuneACCESS repertoire file appears here via TCRdb, limited to in-frame rearrangements. These files lack a portion of the clones; in checked studies, under half of the deficit traces to unresolved V genes, and the cause of the others is not known. V and J calls and clone size come straight from that table; D and trimming were deduced from the DNA. Within this sample are around 220,000 clones, with 87% of them counted one time only. The ten largest clones take up more than 5% of the sample.

For this clone: This clone's antigen is unknown. Base quality data are lacking; no much larger clone is found one base away.

Participants in the prospective study were aged roughly 18 to 100 years, lived in about two dozen United States geographic areas, and enrolled through a virtual design. To assign participants to cohorts, the prospective study relied on clinical history that participants themselves reported in a screening survey and a study questionnaire. Each participant in the prospective study had whole blood, serum and a nasopharyngeal or oropharyngeal swab collected by mobile phlebotomists. Over a roughly 2-month period, participants in the prospective study had the option of providing additional blood draws and questionnaires. Before DNA extraction, prospective study blood samples were shipped either frozen or at room temperature.

This TCR derives from a woman between 25 and 40 years old with acute COVID-19. This sequence uses TRBV9 and TRBJ1-1; the D gene remains uncertain. Sample: PBMCs or T cells enriched from blood (not recorded which). The CDR3 loop reads CASSVATSWASTEAFF. The DNA is as follows: TGTGCCAGCAGCGTAGCTACATCTTGGGCATCGACTGAAGCTTTCTTT.